These 20 T cell receptor beta chains came from one sample sequenced in a study of blood T cell repertoires in COVID-19. Measured with immunoSEQ multiplex PCR; TCRdb has only the in-frame clones, and not every one. The sample has some 220,000 clones; approximately 85% are singletons. Sequencing input: peripheral blood. The receptor set was obtained from a woman in her 70s with COVID-19, enrolled during active disease.

The rearrangement joins TRBV5-1 to TRBJ1-1; no reliable D call. CDR3 length: 13 amino acids. Germline loops: CDR1 SGHRS, CDR2 YFSETQ. Trimming left V 1 base short and J 1 base short, with 5 bases between. In DNA form, the CDR3 reads TGCGCCAGCAGCTTGTTCGGGAACACTGAAGCTTTCTTT. The encoded protein is CASSLFGNTEAFF.

The chain joins TRBV30 to TRBJ2-5; D is possibly TRBD1 (6 bases). V shed 5 bases and J shed 5 bases, with 15 bases lying between them. CDR3 size: 13 residues. Germline loops: CDR1 GTSNPN, CDR2 SVGIG (reference sequence). CDR3 in amino acids: CAWRATGVETQYF. The DNA of the CDR3 is TGTGCCTGGCGAGCGACAGGAGTTGAGACCCAGTACTTC.

V gene TRBV19 combines with J gene TRBJ2-2; D possibly corresponds to TRBD1 (5 bases). The CDR3 extends over 16 amino acids. The V gene lost 10 bases and the J gene lost 1 base, with 19 bases spanning the gap. Germline CDR1 LNHDA, CDR2 SQIVND (reference sequence). Written as DNA, the CDR3 is TGTGCCACAGCCTCCTACCGACAGATGAACACCGGGGAGCTGTTTTTT. It codes for CATASYRQMNTGELFF.

This clone was observed a few times. This CDR3 reads CASSTHPGIVYEQYF. DNA for the CDR3: TGCGCCAGCAGCACCCATCCAGGGATCGTTTACGAGCAGTACTTC. The chain couples TRBV5-1 to TRBJ2-7; perhaps TRBD1 as D (5 bases). The V end lost 4 bases, the J end lost 4 bases, and 18 bases lay between the germline ends. The CDR3 is 15 amino acids. The germline V gene has CDR1 SGHRS and CDR2 YFSETQ.

The chain links TRBV11-3 to TRBJ2-1; 11 bases are a match to TRBD2. V dropped 1 base and J dropped 7; count of bases not matched to a gene: 9. The CDR3 length is 17 residues. Germline V CDR1 and CDR2: SGHNT, YENEEA. This chain's CDR3 is CASSLGLRLAGYNEQFF. CDR3 in DNA: TGTGCCAGCAGCTTAGGTTTACGACTAGCGGGATATAATGAGCAGTTCTTC.

V gene TRBV14 combines with J gene TRBJ1-2; D is possibly TRBD1 (5 bases). The CDR3 covers 15 residues. Trimming shortened V by 1 base and J by 7 bases, and 16 bases separated the two germline ends. Germline V gene lookup returns CDR1 SGHDN and CDR2 FVKESK. Here the CDR3 DNA reads TGTGCCAGCAGCCAAGCCTCTGGGGCGCAGGGTGGCTACACCTTC. Its protein is CASSQASGAQGGYTF.

The gene calls are TRBV7-6 and TRBJ1-1, with D possibly being TRBD1 (6 bases). CDR3 size: 14 residues. With 5 bases removed from V and 6 bases from J, the gap between germline ends came to 16 bases. Germline V gives CDR1 SGHVS, CDR2 FNYEAQ. The CDR3 bases are TGTGCCAGCAGCCCCAGGACAGAGTTCGCTGAAGCTTTCTTT. This sequence encodes CASSPRTEFAEAFF. Full variable domain (missing parts from reference TRBV7-6 and TRBJ1-1): GAGVSQSPRYKVTKRGQDVALRCDPISGHVSLYWYRQALGQGPEFLTYFNYEAQQDKSGLPNDRFSAERPEGSISTLTIQRTEQRDSAMYRCASSPRTEFAEAFFGQGTRLTVV.

CDR3 bases: TGTGCCAGCAGCTTGGGGGGCACCGGGGAGCTGTTTTTT. This encodes CASSLGGTGELFF. This chain connects TRBV7-3 to TRBJ2-2; tentative D call: TRBD2 (6 bases). The CDR3 totals 13 residues. The germline V gene encodes CDR1 SGHTA and CDR2 FQGTGA. Trimming pared 3 bases from V and 4 bases from J, leaving 6 bases between. Filled out from reference TRBV7-3 and TRBJ2-2, the complete variable domain reads GAGVSQTPSNKVTEKGKYVELRCDPISGHTALYWYRQSLGQGPEFLIYFQGTGAADDSGLPNDRFFAVRPEGSVSTLKIQRTERGDSAVYLCASSLGGTGELFFGEGSRLTVL.

The chain employs TRBV6-2 or TRBV6-3 and TRBJ1-1, with D possibly being TRBD1 (5 bases). The CDR3 totals 14 residues. Trimming removed 6 bases at V and 4 bases at J, with 15 bases between. Per the germline V gene, CDR1 is MNHEY and CDR2 is SVGEGT. The CDR3 bases are TGTGCCAGCAGCTCGGCTGCGGGGGGCACTGAAGCTTTCTTT. Amino acids: CASSSAAGGTEAFF.

The CDR3 DNA reads as TGTGCCATCAGGACTAGTACCCAAGAGACCCAGTACTTC. Its protein product is CAIRTSTQETQYF. The chain joins TRBV10-3 to TRBJ2-5; D is possibly TRBD2 (6 bases). There are 13 residues in the CDR3. V was trimmed by 6 bases and J by 1 base, leaving 9 bases between them. Germline V lookup: CDR1 ENHRY, CDR2 SYGVKD.

This chain joins TRBV7-9 and TRBJ1-6, with D perhaps matching TRBD1 (5 bases). V lost 5 bases, J lost 7 bases, and 12 bases lay in between. This CDR3 spans 14 amino acids. CDR1 is SEHNR and CDR2 is FQNEAQ in the germline V gene (reference sequence). CDR3 sequence reads: CASSSWDSNSPLHF. DNA of the CDR3: TGTGCCAGCAGCAGCTGGGACTCGAATTCACCCCTCCACTTT.

This chain uses TRBV3-1 (or the pseudogene TRBV3-2) with TRBJ2-6; a possible D gene is TRBD1 (6 bases). Trimming shortened V by 3 bases and J by 4 bases, and 13 bases separated the two germline ends. The CDR3 is made up of 16 amino acids. Looked up from germline, CDR1 is LGHDT and CDR2 is YNNKEL (reference sequence). The CDR3 DNA sequence: TGTGCCAGCAGCCAGACGACAGGTTCCGGGGCCAACGTCCTGACTTTC. It codes for CASSQTTGSGANVLTF.

The rearrangement uses TRBV27 and TRBJ1-6; TRBD1 agrees at 9 bases. Germline V gene data show CDR1 as MNHEY and CDR2 as SMNVEV (reference sequence). J was trimmed by 0 bases and V by 4 bases; bases with no gene match: 13. This CDR3 is 20 amino acids long. CDR3 nucleotide sequence: TGTGCCAGCAGTTCCCGCGGACAGGGGATCGATAGCTCCTATAATTCACCCCTCCACTTT. Translating gives CASSSRGQGIDSSYNSPLHF.

The rearrangement joins TRBV7-9 to TRBJ2-2; TRBD1 matches 7 bases. Germline V CDR1 and CDR2: SEHNR, FQNEAQ (reference sequence). This CDR3 region has 16 residues. J gave up 4 bases and V 5 bases, and 10 bases lay outside the gene matches. The CDR3 nucleotides read TGTGCCAGCAGCCCCACCCCCGACAGGGCCACCGGGGAGCTGTTTTTT. It encodes CASSPTPDRATGELFF.

A single count supports this clone. J is TRBJ2-7 and V is TRBV2, with 7 bases identical to TRBD2. Germline V gene data show CDR1 as SNHLY and CDR2 as FYNNEI. The CDR3 runs 15 residues. V lost 6 bases and J lost 0; bases outside the gene matches: 8. CDR3 in amino acids: CASRLGGGNSYEQYF. The CDR3 nucleotides read TGTGCCAGCAGGTTGGGGGGGGGAAACTCCTACGAGCAGTACTTC.

The chain combines TRBV29-1 with TRBJ1-1; tentatively, D is TRBD1 (5 bases). Germline V gene data show CDR1 as SQVTM and CDR2 as ANQGSEA. This CDR3 spans 13 amino acids. The ends were cut back, 7 bases at V and 0 bases at J, with 12 bases in the middle. In DNA form, the CDR3 reads TGCAGCGCCGAAGGGGATATGAACACTGAAGCTTTCTTT. Its protein is CSAEGDMNTEAFF.

The chain recombines TRBV7-6 with TRBJ2-5; 10 bases fit TRBD1. Germline CDR1 reads SGHVS; CDR2 reads FNYEAQ. This CDR3 spans 15 amino acids. Germline trimming cut 5 bases from V and 5 bases from J; bases unmatched to any gene: 8. The CDR3 sequence: CASSPQTGGLETQYF. DNA for the CDR3: TGTGCCAGCAGCCCACAGACAGGGGGCTTGGAGACCCAGTACTTC.

The V call is TRBV6-1, the J call TRBJ1-5; tentatively, D is TRBD1 (6 bases). Germline CDR1 MNHNS, CDR2 SASEGT. The CDR3 is 14 residues long. V lost 0 bases and J lost 6, with 9 bases in between. Here the CDR3 DNA reads TGTGCCAGCAGTGAAGCCAGAGGGGGTCAGCCCCAGCATTTT. This translates into CASSEARGGQPQHF.

V and J are TRBV19 and TRBJ1-5, with TRBD1 matching over 9 bases. Unmatched junction bases numbered 6, after V lost 7 bases and J lost 5 bases. The germline gives CDR1 LNHDA, CDR2 SQIVND (reference sequence). The CDR3 covers 14 residues. Written as DNA, the CDR3 is TGTGCCAGTAACTTACAGGGGGCACATCAGCCCCAGCATTTT. It is translated as CASNLQGAHQPQHF.

This clone was recorded a few times. The CDR3 reads CASAGTGNYGYTF. Written as DNA, the CDR3 is TGTGCCAGCGCTGGGACAGGGAACTATGGCTACACCTTC. The chain recombines TRBV2 with TRBJ1-2, with 9 bases aligning to TRBD1. The junction had 3 bases not matched to a gene; V was cut back by 8 bases and J by 2 bases. CDR1 and CDR2 from the germline V gene are SNHLY and FYNNEI. This CDR3 has 13 residues.